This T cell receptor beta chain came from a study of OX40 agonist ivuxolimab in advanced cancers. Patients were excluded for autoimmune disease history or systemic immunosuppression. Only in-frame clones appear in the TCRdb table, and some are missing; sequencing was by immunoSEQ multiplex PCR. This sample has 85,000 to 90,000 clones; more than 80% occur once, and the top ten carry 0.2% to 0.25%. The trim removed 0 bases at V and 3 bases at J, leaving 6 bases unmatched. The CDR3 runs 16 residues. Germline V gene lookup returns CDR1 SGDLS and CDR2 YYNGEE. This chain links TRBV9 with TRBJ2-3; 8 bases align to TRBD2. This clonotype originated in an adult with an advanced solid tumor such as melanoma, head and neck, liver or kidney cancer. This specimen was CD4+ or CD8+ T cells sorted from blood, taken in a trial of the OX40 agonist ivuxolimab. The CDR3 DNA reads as TGTGCCAGCAGCGTAGCGGGGGGGCCCCTGACAGATACGCAGTATTTT. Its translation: CASSVAGGPLTDTQYF.